These 21 T cell receptor beta chains came from one sample sequenced in a study of identical twins. Each CDR3 protein gets one entry after TCRdb re-called the 5' RACE reads with MiXCR. The sample records about 470,000 distinct CDR3 sequences, 20% to 25% being singletons. The same data also contributed to another study, on T cells expressing NK-cell markers.

Source material: CD4+ T cells sorted from blood. The receptors come from a woman aged 18 to 35 in good health.

This clonotype has only a few counts. The J gene is TRBJ2-6, the V gene TRBV12-3 or TRBV12-4; no clear D. CDR3 length equals 17 residues. V was clipped by 2 bases and J by 0 bases, with 11 bases between them. CDR3 DNA sequence: TGTGCCAGCAGTTTACCGCTAGGGATCTCTGGGGCCAACGTCCTGACTTTC. It specifies CASSLPLGISGANVLTF.

The chain has TRBV9 and TRBJ2-5; D is unresolved. From germline, CDR1 is SGDLS and CDR2 YYNGEE. The CDR3 sequence is 15 residues long. V was pared by 0 bases and J by 5 bases, with 14 bases between. CDR3 bases: TGTGCCAGCAGCGTAGGATGGGGAATAGGGGAGACCCAGTACTTC. Its translation is CASSVGWGIGETQYF.

The chain combines TRBV7-2 with TRBJ1-5; D is uncertain. The V end was cut by 2 bases, the J end by 0 bases, with 8 bases between. CDR1 is SGHTA, CDR2 FQGNSA, per germline. The CDR3 consists of 15 residues. The CDR3 protein is CASSLSPSSNQPQHF. Here the CDR3 DNA reads TGTGCCAGCAGCTTATCCCCATCTAGCAATCAGCCCCAGCATTTT.

The chain employs TRBV25-1 and TRBJ2-7; D is perhaps TRBD1 (6 bases). Germline V gene sequence: CDR1 MGHDK, CDR2 SYGVNS. CDR3 length: 12 amino acids. V lost 6 bases and J lost 4, with 10 bases in between. The CDR3, as DNA: TGTGCCAGCAGCTACAGGGAGTACGAGCAGTACTTC. As protein: CASSYREYEQYF.

The genes are TRBV20-1 and TRBJ1-1; 7 nucleotides align to TRBD1. V lost 1 base and J lost 0; bases outside the gene matches: 5. The CDR3 loop spans 15 amino acids. The V gene's germline CDR1 is DFQATT and CDR2 SNEGSKA (reference sequence). CDR3 DNA sequence: TGCAGTGCTAGAGCGGGGACAGAGATGAACACTGAAGCTTTCTTT. Translated: CSARAGTEMNTEAFF.

This clonotype was picked up a small number of times. V gene TRBV5-6 combines with J gene TRBJ1-1; TRBD1 matches 9 bases. CDR3 length equals 14 residues. CDR1 SGHDT and CDR2 YYEEEE come from the germline V gene. Losses at the gene ends were 3 bases for V and 5 bases for J; bases not matched to a gene: 5. CDR3 nucleotide sequence: TGTGCCAGCAGCTGGGGACAGGGAGCGACTGAAGCTTTCTTT. Its translation: CASSWGQGATEAFF.

This clonotype was picked up a small number of times. The chain links TRBV9 to TRBJ1-4; D remains unclear. The CDR3 totals 13 residues. V dropped 4 bases and J dropped 8 bases, with 12 bases sitting between them. The germline gives CDR1 SGDLS, CDR2 YYNGEE. CDR3 loop: CASSSGSVEKLFF. The CDR3 coding sequence is TGTGCCAGCAGCTCCGGATCCGTCGAAAAACTGTTTTTT.

The chain recombines TRBV12-3 or TRBV12-4 with TRBJ2-2; 9 bases map to TRBD1. The ends lost 7 bases at V and 6 bases at J; junction bases unmatched: 15. The CDR3 is made up of 17 amino acids. The CDR3 DNA reads TGTGCCAGCACCACCACTCCTGGGACAGGGTCCGCCGGGGAGCTGTTTTTT. This translates into CASTTTPGTGSAGELFF.

The chain couples TRBV5-1 to TRBJ2-1; the D is unclear. CDR1 is SGHRS, CDR2 YFSETQ, per germline. There are 13 residues in the CDR3. V was pared by 6 bases and J by 9 bases, with 16 bases between. CDR3 protein: CASTQLSSPEQFF. CDR3 bases: TGCGCCAGCACCCAGCTCAGTTCCCCTGAGCAGTTCTTC.

V and J are TRBV20-1 and TRBJ1-6; TRBD1 matches at 7 bases. The CDR3 is made up of 14 amino acids. The junction had 7 bases not matched to a gene; V was cut back by 3 bases and J by 8 bases. In germline, CDR1 is DFQATT, CDR2 SNEGSKA (reference sequence). Written as DNA, the CDR3 is TGCAGTGCTAGGGAAACAGGGGAACATTCACCCCTCCACTTT. Translation gives CSARETGEHSPLHF.

This clonotype has a handful of counts. V gene TRBV29-1 combines with J gene TRBJ1-1; D gene unclear. This CDR3 spans 11 amino acids. V dropped 5 bases and J dropped 1 base, with 5 bases sitting between them. In germline, CDR1 is SQVTM, CDR2 ANQGSEA. In nucleotides, the CDR3 is TGCAGCGTTCACGCGAACACTGAAGCTTTCTTT. This encodes CSVHANTEAFF.

This clonotype was seen a few times. This chain connects TRBV27 to TRBJ2-7; D not certain. From germline, CDR1 is MNHEY and CDR2 SMNVEV (reference sequence). Trimming left V 10 bases short and J 3 bases short, with 16 bases between. The length of the CDR3 is 13 residues. In DNA, the CDR3 is TGTGCCACCCAACGGTCCCCAGGCTACGAGCAGTACTTC. Translating it yields CATQRSPGYEQYF.

In its sample, this clonotype was seen a few times. The chain has TRBV9 and TRBJ2-5; no clear D gene. Trimming took 0 bases from V and 1 from J, leaving 13 bases between them. This CDR3 is 16 amino acids long. Germline V gene lookup returns CDR1 SGDLS and CDR2 YYNGEE. CDR3 in DNA: TGTGCCAGCAGCGTAGGGATAACAGATTCCCAAGAGACCCAGTACTTC. Amino acids: CASSVGITDSQETQYF.

This clonotype was observed a handful of times. This rearrangement joins TRBV20-1 to TRBJ1-5; D uncertain. Germline CDR1 DFQATT, CDR2 SNEGSKA (reference sequence). Trimming pared 0 bases from V and 11 bases from J, leaving 14 bases between. This CDR3 region has 13 residues. This CDR3 reads CSARDQEKGSQHF. The CDR3 DNA sequence: TGCAGTGCTAGAGATCAAGAGAAAGGGTCCCAGCATTTT.

This clonotype was seen ten or more times. This chain connects TRBV12-3 or TRBV12-4 to TRBJ1-6; 8 bases are shared with TRBD1. The CDR3 has 15 amino acids. The V gene end was trimmed by 5 bases and the J gene end by 7 bases; junction bases not matched to a gene: 7. CDR3 region: CASSPRDRPNSPLHF. CDR3 sequence (DNA): TGTGCCAGCAGTCCACGGGACAGGCCGAATTCACCCCTCCACTTT.

The chain is built from TRBV5-1 and TRBJ2-5; 8 bases map to TRBD1. The trim removed 3 bases at V and 2 bases at J, leaving 12 bases unmatched. This CDR3 contains 17 residues. In germline, CDR1 is SGHRS, CDR2 YFSETQ. CDR3 residues: CASSYTGTGLFQETQYF. The CDR3 DNA reads TGCGCCAGCAGCTACACCGGGACAGGACTCTTTCAAGAGACCCAGTACTTC.

The DNA of the CDR3 is TGTGCCAGCAGTTACTCGCGTACTAGCGGTCGAACCTCCGAGCAGTACTTC. This translates into CASSYSRTSGRTSEQYF. The rearrangement links TRBV6-2 or TRBV6-3 to TRBJ2-7; 8 bases map to TRBD2. V was pared by 0 bases and J by 6 bases, with 13 bases of the junction left unmatched. Germline V gene lookup returns CDR1 MNHEY and CDR2 SVGEGT. This CDR3 region has 17 residues.

Only a few counts were recorded for this clonotype. The V gene is TRBV28, the J gene TRBJ1-5; unclear D gene. The CDR3 sequence is 15 residues long. Germline assignment: CDR1 MDHEN and CDR2 SYDVKM. The ends were cut back, 3 bases at V and 3 bases at J, with 12 bases in the middle. CDR3 bases: TGTGCCAGCAGTTTCTGGGCAACCCCCAATCAGCCCCAGCATTTT. Its protein is CASSFWATPNQPQHF. Combining the CDR3 with reference TRBV28 and TRBJ1-5 gives the whole variable domain DVKVTQSSRYLVKRTGEKVFLECVQDMDHENMFWYRQDPGLGLRLIYFSYDVKMKEKGDIPEGYSVSREKKERFSLILESASTNQTSMYLCASSFWATPNQPQHFGDGTRLSIL.

The V gene is TRBV25-1, the J gene TRBJ2-7, with D perhaps TRBD2 (6 bases). Per the germline V gene, CDR1 is MGHDK and CDR2 is SYGVNS. Trimming pared 6 bases from V and 2 bases from J, leaving 11 bases between. CDR3 length: 13 residues. As DNA, the CDR3 is TGTGCCAGCAGCGGGAGTTGGGCCTACGAGCAGTACTTC. Protein product: CASSGSWAYEQYF.

The J gene is TRBJ2-3, the V gene TRBV20-1; D unclear. The germline CDR1 and CDR2 sequences are DFQATT and SNEGSKA (reference sequence). Trimming took 5 bases from V and 5 from J, leaving 14 bases between them. CDR3 length: 13 residues. The CDR3 coding sequence is TGCAGTGCTTCTGGCCTAGAGGTAGATACGCAGTATTTT. It specifies CSASGLEVDTQYF.

With respect to this clonotype: One end of the junction fails to match germline, which may point to a read error. J is TRBJ2-3 and V is TRBV20-1, with D unresolved. This CDR3 spans 13 amino acids. Germline V gene data show CDR1 as DFQATT and CDR2 as SNEGSKA (reference sequence). CDR3 in amino acids: CSARKTGTDTQYF. The CDR3 region has the DNA TGCAGTGCTAGAAAGACCGGCACGGATACGCAGTATTTT.